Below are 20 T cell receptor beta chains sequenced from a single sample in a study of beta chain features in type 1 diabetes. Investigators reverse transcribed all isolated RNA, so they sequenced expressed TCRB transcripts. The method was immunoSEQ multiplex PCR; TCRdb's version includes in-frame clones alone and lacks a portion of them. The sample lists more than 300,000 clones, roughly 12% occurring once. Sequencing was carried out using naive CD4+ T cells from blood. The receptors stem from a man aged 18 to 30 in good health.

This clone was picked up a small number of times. Here the CDR3 reads CASSLGAGETQYF. DNA for the CDR3: TGTGCCAGCAGTTTGGGGGCAGGAGAGACCCAGTACTTC. The chain combines TRBV27 with TRBJ2-5; D possibly corresponds to TRBD1 (6 bases). The germline gives CDR1 MNHEY, CDR2 SMNVEV (reference sequence). V dropped 3 bases and J dropped 4 bases, with 9 bases sitting between them. CDR3 length: 13 residues.

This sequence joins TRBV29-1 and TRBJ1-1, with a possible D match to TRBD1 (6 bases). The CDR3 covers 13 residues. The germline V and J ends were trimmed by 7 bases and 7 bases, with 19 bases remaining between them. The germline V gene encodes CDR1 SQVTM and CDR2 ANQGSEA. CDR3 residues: CSATRQGTNEAFF. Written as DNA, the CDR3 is TGCAGCGCAACAAGGCAGGGGACCAATGAAGCTTTCTTT.

The DNA for the CDR3 is TGTGCCAGCAGCGGGACAGGGAAGACGAACACTGAAGCTTTCTTT. It translates to CASSGTGKTNTEAFF. The V call is TRBV9, the J call TRBJ1-1; 8 bases are shared with TRBD1. The germline V gene has CDR1 SGDLS and CDR2 YYNGEE. The CDR3 contains 15 residues. V was clipped by 3 bases and J by 1 base; unmatched bases: 5.

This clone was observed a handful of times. The CDR3 here is CAWSRQFEQYF. In nucleotides, the CDR3 is TGTGCCTGGAGCCGACAGTTCGAGCAGTACTTC. The chain links TRBV30 to TRBJ2-7; TRBD1 is a possible D gene (5 bases). This CDR3 is 11 amino acids long. The germline V gene encodes CDR1 GTSNPN and CDR2 SVGIG (reference sequence). Deletions cut 3 bases from V and 6 bases from J, with 9 bases between.

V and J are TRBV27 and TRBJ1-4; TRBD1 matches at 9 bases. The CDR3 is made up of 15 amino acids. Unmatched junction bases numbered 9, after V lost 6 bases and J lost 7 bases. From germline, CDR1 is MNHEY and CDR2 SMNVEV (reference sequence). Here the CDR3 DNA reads TGTGCCAGCAGCCGCATCCGGGACAGGGTTGAAAAACTGTTTTTT. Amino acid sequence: CASSRIRDRVEKLFF. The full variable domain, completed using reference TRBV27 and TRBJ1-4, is EAQVTQNPRYLITVTGKKLTVTCSQNMNHEYMSWYRQDPGLGLRQIYYSMNVEVTDKGDVPEGYKVSRKEKRNFPLILESPSPNQTSLYFCASSRIRDRVEKLFFGSGTQLSVL.

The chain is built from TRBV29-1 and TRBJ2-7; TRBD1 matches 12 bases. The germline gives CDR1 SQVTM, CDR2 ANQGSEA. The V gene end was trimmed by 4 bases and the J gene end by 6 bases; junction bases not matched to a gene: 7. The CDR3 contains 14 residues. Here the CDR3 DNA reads TGCAGCGTTGGTTGGGACAGGGGGCTACTCGAGCAGTACTTC. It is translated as CSVGWDRGLLEQYF.

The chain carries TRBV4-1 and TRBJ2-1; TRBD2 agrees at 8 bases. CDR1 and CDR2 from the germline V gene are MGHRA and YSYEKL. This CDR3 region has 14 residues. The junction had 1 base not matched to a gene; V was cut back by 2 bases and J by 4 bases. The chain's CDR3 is CASSQSSGYNEQFF. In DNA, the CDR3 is TGCGCCAGCAGCCAATCTAGCGGGTACAATGAGCAGTTCTTC.

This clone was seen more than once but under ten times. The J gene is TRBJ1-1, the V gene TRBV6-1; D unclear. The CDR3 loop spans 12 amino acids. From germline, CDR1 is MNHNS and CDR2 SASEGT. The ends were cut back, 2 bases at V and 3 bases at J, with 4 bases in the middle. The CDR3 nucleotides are TGTGCCAGCAGTGAACTATACACTGAAGCTTTCTTT. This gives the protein CASSELYTEAFF.

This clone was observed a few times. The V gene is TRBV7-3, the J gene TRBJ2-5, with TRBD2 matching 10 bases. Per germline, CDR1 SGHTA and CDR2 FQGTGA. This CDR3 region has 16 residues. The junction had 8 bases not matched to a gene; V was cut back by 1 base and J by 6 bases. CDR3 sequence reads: CASSLMGPSGRQTQYF. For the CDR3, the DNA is TGTGCCAGCAGCTTAATGGGTCCTAGCGGGAGACAGACCCAGTACTTC. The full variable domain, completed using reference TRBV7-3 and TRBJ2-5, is GAGVSQTPSNKVTEKGKYVELRCDPISGHTALYWYRQSLGQGPEFLIYFQGTGAADDSGLPNDRFFAVRPEGSVSTLKIQRTERGDSAVYLCASSLMGPSGRQTQYFGPGTRLLVL.

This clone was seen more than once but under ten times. The CDR3 region has the DNA TGTGCCAGCAGCTCCCAGGTACCCTACGAGCAGTACTTC. This sequence encodes CASSSQVPYEQYF. The chain links TRBV11-2 to TRBJ2-7; D uncertain. V shed 4 bases and J shed 2 bases, with 9 bases lying between them. Germline lookup yields CDR1 SGHAT and CDR2 FQNNGV. The CDR3 is made up of 13 amino acids.

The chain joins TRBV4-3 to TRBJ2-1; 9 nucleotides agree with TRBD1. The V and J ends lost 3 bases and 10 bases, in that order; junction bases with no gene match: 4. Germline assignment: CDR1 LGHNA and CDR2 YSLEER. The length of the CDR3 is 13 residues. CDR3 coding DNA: TGCGCCAGCAGCCACCGGACAGGGGACGAGCAGTTCTTC. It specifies CASSHRTGDEQFF.

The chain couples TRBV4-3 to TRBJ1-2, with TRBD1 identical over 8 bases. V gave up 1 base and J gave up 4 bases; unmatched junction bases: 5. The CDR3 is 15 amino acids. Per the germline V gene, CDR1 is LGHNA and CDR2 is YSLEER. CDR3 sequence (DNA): TGCGCCAGCAGCCAAGCGGACAGGGCACTCTATGGCTACACCTTC. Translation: CASSQADRALYGYTF.

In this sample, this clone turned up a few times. The CDR3 sequence is CASSRGQNLNYGYTF. In DNA, the CDR3 is TGTGCCAGCAGCCGAGGACAGAACCTAAACTATGGCTACACCTTC. J is TRBJ1-2 and V is TRBV6-5; maybe TRBD1 (6 bases). Trimming pared 6 bases from V and 2 bases from J, leaving 16 bases between. The CDR3 has 15 residues. The V gene's germline CDR1 is MNHEY and CDR2 SVGAGI.

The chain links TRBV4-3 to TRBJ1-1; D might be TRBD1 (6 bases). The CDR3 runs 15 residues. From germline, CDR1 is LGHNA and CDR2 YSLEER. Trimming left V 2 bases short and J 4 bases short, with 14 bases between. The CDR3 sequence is CASSQTNRVGTEAFF. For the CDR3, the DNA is TGCGCCAGCAGCCAAACCAACAGGGTGGGCACTGAAGCTTTCTTT.

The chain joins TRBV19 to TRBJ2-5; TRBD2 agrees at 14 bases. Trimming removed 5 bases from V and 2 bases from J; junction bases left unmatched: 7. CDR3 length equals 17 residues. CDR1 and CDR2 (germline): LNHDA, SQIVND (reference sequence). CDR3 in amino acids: CASSRFGLAGGQETQYF. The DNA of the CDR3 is TGTGCCAGTAGTCGATTCGGACTAGCGGGGGGACAAGAGACCCAGTACTTC.

The CDR3 DNA reads as TGTGCCAGCAGTCCTTCAGGGGCTGGGGCCAACGTCCTGACTTTC. Residues: CASSPSGAGANVLTF. The chain joins TRBV6-4 to TRBJ2-6; D is possibly TRBD1 (6 bases). The CDR3 has 15 residues. CDR1 is MRHNA and CDR2 is SNTAGT in the germline V gene. Trimming removed 5 bases from V and 2 bases from J, with 10 bases in between.

Here the CDR3 reads CASRRGGQETQYF. The CDR3 region has the DNA TGTGCCAGCAGAAGAGGGGGCCAAGAGACCCAGTACTTC. V is TRBV27 and J is TRBJ2-5; D perhaps matches TRBD1 (6 bases). The CDR3 covers 13 residues. V shed 6 bases and J shed 1 base, with 9 bases lying between them. Germline loops: CDR1 MNHEY, CDR2 SMNVEV (reference sequence).

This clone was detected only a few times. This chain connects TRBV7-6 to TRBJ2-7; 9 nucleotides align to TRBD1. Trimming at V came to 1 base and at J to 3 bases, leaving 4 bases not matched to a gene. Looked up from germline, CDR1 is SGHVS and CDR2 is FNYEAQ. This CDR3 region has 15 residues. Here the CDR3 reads CASSLGPGQGYEQYF. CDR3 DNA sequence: TGTGCCAGCAGCTTAGGGCCGGGACAGGGCTACGAGCAGTACTTC. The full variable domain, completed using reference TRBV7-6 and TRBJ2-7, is GAGVSQSPRYKVTKRGQDVALRCDPISGHVSLYWYRQALGQGPEFLTYFNYEAQQDKSGLPNDRFSAERPEGSISTLTIQRTEQRDSAMYRCASSLGPGQGYEQYFGPGTRLTVT.

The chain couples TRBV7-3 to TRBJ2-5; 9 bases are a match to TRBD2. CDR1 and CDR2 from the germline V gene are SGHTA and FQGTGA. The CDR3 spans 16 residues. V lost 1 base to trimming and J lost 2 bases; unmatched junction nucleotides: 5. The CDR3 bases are TGTGCCAGCAGCTTAATCGGGCTAGCGGGACAAGAGACCCAGTACTTC. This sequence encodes CASSLIGLAGQETQYF.

Here the CDR3 reads CASNGLGTDTQYF. In DNA form, the CDR3 reads TGTGCCAGCAACGGACTGGGCACAGATACGCAGTATTTT. V and J are TRBV9 and TRBJ2-3, with a tentative D call TRBD2 (5 bases). From germline, CDR1 is SGDLS and CDR2 YYNGEE. V lost 6 bases and J 1 base, leaving 9 bases between the germline ends. The CDR3 runs to 13 residues. The full variable domain, with the rest looked up from reference TRBV9 and TRBJ2-3, is DSGVTQTPKHLITATGQRVTLRCSPRSGDLSVYWYQQSLDQGLQFLIQYYNGEERAKGNILERFSAQQFPDLHSELNLSSLELGDSALYFCASNGLGTDTQYFGPGTRLTVL.